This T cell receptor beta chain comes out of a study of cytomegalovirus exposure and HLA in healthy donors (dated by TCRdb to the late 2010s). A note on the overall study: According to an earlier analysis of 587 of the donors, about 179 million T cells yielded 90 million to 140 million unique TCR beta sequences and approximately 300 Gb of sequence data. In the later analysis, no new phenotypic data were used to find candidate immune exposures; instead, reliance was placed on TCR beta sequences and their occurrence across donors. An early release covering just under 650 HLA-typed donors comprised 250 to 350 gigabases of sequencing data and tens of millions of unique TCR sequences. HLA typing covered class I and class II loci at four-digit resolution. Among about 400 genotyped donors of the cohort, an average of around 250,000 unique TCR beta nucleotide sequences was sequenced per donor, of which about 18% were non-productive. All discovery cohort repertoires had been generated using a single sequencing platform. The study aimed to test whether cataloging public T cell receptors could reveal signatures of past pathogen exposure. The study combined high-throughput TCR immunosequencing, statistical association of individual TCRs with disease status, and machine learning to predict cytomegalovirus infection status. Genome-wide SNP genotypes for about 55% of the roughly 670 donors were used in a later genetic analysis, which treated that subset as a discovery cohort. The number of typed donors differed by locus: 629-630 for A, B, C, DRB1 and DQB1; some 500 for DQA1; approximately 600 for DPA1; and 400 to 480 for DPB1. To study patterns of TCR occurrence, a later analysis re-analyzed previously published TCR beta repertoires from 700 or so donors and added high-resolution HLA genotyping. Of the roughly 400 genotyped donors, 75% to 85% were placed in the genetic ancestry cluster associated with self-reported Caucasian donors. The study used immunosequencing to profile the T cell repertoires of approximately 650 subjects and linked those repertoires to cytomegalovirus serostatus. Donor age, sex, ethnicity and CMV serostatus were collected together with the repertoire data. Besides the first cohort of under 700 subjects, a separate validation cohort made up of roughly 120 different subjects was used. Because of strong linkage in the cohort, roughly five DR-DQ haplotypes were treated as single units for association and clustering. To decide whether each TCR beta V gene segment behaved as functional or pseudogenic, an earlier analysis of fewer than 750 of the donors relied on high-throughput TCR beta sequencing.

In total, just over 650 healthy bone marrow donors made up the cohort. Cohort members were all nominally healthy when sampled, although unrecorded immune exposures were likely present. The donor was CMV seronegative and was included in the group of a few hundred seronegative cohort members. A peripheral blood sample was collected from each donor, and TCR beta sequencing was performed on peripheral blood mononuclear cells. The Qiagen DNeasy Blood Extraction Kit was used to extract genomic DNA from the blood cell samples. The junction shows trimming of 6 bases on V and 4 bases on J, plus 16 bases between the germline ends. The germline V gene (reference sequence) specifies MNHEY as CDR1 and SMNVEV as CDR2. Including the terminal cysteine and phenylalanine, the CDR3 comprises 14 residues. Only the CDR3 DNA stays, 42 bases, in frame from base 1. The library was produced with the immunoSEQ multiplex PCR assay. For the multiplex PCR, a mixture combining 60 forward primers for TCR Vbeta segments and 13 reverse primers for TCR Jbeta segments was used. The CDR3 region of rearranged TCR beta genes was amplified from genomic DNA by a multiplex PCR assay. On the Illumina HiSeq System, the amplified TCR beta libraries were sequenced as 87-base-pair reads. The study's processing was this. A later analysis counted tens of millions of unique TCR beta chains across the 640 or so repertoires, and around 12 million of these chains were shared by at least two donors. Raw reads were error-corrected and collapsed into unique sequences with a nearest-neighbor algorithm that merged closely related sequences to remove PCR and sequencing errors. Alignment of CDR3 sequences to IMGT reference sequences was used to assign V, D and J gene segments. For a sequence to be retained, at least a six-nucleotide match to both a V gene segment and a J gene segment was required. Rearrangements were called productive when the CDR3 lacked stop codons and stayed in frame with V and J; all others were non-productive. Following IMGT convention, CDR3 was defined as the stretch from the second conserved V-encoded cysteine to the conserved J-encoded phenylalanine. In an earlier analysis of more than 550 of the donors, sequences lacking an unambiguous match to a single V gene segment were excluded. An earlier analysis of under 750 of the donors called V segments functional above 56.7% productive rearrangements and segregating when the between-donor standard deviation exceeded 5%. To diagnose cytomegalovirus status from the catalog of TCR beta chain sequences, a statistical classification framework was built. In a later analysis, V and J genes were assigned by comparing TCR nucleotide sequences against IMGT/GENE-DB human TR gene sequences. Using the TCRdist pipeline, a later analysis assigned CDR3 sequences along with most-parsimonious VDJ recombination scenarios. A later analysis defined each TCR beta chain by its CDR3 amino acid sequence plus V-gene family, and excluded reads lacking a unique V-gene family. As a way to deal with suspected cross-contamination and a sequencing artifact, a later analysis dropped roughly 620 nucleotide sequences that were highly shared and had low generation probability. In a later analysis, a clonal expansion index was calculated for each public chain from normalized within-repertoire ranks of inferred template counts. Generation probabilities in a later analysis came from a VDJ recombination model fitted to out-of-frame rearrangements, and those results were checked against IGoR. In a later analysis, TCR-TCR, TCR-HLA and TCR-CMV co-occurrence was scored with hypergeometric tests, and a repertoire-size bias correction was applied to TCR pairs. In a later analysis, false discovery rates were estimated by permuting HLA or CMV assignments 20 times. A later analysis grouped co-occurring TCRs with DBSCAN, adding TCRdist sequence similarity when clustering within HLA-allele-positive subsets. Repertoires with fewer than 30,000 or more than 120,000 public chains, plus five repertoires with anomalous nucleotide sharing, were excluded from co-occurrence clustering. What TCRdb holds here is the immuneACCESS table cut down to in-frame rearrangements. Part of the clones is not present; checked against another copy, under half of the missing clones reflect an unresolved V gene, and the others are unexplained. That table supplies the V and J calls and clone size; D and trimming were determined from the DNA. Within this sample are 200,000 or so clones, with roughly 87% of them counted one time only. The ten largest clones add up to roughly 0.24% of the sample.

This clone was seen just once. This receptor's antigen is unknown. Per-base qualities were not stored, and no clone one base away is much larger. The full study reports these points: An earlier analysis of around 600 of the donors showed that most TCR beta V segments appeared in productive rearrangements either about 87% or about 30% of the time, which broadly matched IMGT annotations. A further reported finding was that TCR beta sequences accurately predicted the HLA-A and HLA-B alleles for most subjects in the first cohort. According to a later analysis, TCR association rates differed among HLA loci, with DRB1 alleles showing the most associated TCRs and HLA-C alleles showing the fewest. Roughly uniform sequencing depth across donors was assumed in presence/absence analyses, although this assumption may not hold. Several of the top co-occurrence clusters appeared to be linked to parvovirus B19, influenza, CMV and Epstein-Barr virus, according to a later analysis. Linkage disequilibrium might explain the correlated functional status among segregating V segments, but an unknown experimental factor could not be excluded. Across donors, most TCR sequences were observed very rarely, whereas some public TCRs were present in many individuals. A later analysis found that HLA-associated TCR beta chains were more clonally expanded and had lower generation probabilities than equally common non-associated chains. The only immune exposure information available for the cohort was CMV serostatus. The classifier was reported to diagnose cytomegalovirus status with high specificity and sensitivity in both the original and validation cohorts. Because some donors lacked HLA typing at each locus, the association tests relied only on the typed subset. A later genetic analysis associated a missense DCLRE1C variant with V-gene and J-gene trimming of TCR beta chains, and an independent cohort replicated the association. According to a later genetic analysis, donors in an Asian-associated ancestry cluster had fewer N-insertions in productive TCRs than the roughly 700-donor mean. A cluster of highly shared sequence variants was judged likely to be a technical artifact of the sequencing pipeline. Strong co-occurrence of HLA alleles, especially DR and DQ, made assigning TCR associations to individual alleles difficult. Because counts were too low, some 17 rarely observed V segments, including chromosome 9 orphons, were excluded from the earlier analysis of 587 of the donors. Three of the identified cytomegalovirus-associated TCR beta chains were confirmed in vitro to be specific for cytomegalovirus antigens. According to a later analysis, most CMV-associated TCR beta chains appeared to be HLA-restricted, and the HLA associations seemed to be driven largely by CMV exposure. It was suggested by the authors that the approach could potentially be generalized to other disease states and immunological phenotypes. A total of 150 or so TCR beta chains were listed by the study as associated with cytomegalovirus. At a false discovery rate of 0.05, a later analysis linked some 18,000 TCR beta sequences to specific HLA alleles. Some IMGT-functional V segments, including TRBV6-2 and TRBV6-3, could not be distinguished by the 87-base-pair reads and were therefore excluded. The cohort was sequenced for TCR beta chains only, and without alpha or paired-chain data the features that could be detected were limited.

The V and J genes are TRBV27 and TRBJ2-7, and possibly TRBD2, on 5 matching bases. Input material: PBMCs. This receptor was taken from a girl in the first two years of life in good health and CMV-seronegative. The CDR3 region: CASRPLGSVYEQYF. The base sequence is TGTGCCAGCAGGCCGCTTGGGAGCGTATACGAGCAGTACTTC.